One sample yielded the 31 T cell receptor beta chains listed below, sequenced in a study of cytomegalovirus exposure and HLA in healthy donors. PCR was performed using 60 Vbeta and 13 Jbeta primers. Clones were read by immunoSEQ multiplex PCR, and TCRdb kept only the in-frame ones, dropping some. Of about 140,000 clones in the sample, 76% are singletons; the top ten hold approximately 4%. What was sequenced was PBMCs. Source of these receptors: a young man in good health and CMV-seronegative.

A single count supports this clone. This sequence joins TRBV5-8 and TRBJ2-5, with 9 bases lining up with TRBD1. The last part of the DNA fits TRBJ2-7 better; the J call may be wrong. The CDR3 length is 16 residues. CDR1 and CDR2 (germline): SGHTS, YDEGEE. As DNA, the CDR3 is TGTGCCAGCAGCTTAGACCCCGGGACAGGGTCCCACGAGCAGTACTTC. The encoded protein is CASSLDPGTGSHEQYF.

The V gene is TRBV6-5, the J gene TRBJ1-1, with D uncertain. Germline CDR1 MNHEY, CDR2 SVGAGI. CDR3 length equals 16 residues. Trimming stripped 0 bases from V and 0 bases from J, with 11 bases between. The CDR3 coding sequence is TGTGCCAGCAGTTACTCGTGGGGAGGGATGAACACTGAAGCTTTCTTT. It codes for CASSYSWGGMNTEAFF.

This sequence joins TRBV6-5 and TRBJ1-1; perhaps TRBD1 as D (5 bases). Germline V CDR1 and CDR2: MNHEY, SVGAGI. Trimming cost V 2 bases and J 1 base, with 11 bases left between them. The CDR3 spans 15 residues. The chain's CDR3 is CASSYAGQGNTEAFF. In DNA, the CDR3 is TGTGCCAGCAGTTACGCTGGGCAGGGGAACACTGAAGCTTTCTTT.

This clone was recorded a few times. The V gene is TRBV7-3, the J gene TRBJ2-2; the D gene is possibly TRBD1 (6 bases). Trimming took 4 bases from V and 2 from J, leaving 11 bases between them. CDR1 is SGHTA and CDR2 is FQGTGA in the germline V gene. The CDR3 totals 15 residues. CDR3: CASSYSGTNTGELFF. In DNA, the CDR3 is TGTGCCAGCAGCTACTCCGGGACAAACACCGGGGAGCTGTTTTTT.

The chain uses TRBV6-1 and TRBJ1-5, with D perhaps matching TRBD1 (5 bases). This CDR3 contains 15 residues. Germline loops: CDR1 MNHNS, CDR2 SASEGT. V lost 7 bases and J lost 0, with 13 bases in between. DNA of the CDR3: TGTGCCAGCATTTTACAGGAGAATAGCAATCAGCCCCAGCATTTT. Protein sequence: CASILQENSNQPQHF.

V usage is TRBV7-9 and J usage is TRBJ2-3; 7 bases map to TRBD2. Trimming removed 8 bases from V and 1 base from J; junction bases left unmatched: 6. The CDR3 totals 14 residues. Germline values: CDR1 SEHNR, CDR2 FQNEAQ (reference sequence). The CDR3 DNA sequence: TGTGCCAGCCGATCTAGCGGACGCACAGATACGCAGTATTTT. Translation gives CASRSSGRTDTQYF.

The V gene is TRBV5-1, the J gene TRBJ2-7; D may be TRBD1 (6 bases). V lost 4 bases and J lost 3, with 14 bases in between. Germline V gene data show CDR1 as SGHRS and CDR2 as YFSETQ. CDR3 length: 14 residues. CDR3 sequence reads: CASSPDRPNYEQYF. The DNA for the CDR3 is TGCGCCAGCAGCCCCGACAGGCCCAACTACGAGCAGTACTTC.

CDR3: CASNPTGEGYEQYF. The DNA for the CDR3 is TGTGCCAGCAATCCAACAGGGGAAGGGTACGAGCAGTACTTC. This sequence joins TRBV28 and TRBJ2-7; 7 nucleotides match TRBD1. CDR1 and CDR2 from the germline V gene are MDHEN and SYDVKM. V shed 7 bases, J shed 4 bases, and the junction held 10 bases outside the gene matches. The CDR3 sequence is 14 residues long.

CDR3 amino acids: CAWSTPTGGELFF. The CDR3 nucleotides are TGTGCCTGGAGTACTCCGACAGGCGGGGAGCTGTTTTTT. V gene TRBV30 combines with J gene TRBJ2-2; D might be TRBD1 (6 bases). Germline values: CDR1 GTSNPN, CDR2 SVGIG (reference sequence). This CDR3 contains 13 residues. The V end lost 2 bases, the J end lost 7 bases, and 11 bases lay between the germline ends.

V gene TRBV11-3 combines with J gene TRBJ2-5; 8 nucleotides agree with TRBD2. Germline CDR1 reads SGHNT; CDR2 reads YENEEA. This CDR3 is built from 15 residues. The V segment lost 2 bases and the J segment 5 bases; nucleotides outside the gene matches: 7. CDR3 in DNA: TGTGCCAGCAGCTTAATGGCGGGGGGCTCGGAGACCCAGTACTTC. This encodes CASSLMAGGSETQYF.

Turning to this clone: A junction end diverges from the germline sequence, so it may reflect a read error. The chain recombines TRBV25-1 with TRBJ2-7; 10 bases line up with TRBD2. The CDR3 has 16 amino acids. Germline CDR1 reads MGHDK; CDR2 reads SYGVNS. The CDR3, as DNA: TGTGCCGGCAGTGAACACCTAGCGGGAGAAGTCTACGAGCAGTACTTC. Protein: CAGSEHLAGEVYEQYF.

J is TRBJ1-2 and V is TRBV19; 9 nucleotides line up with TRBD1. V lost 1 base to trimming and J lost 0 bases; unmatched junction nucleotides: 3. CDR1 is LNHDA and CDR2 is SQIVND in the germline V gene (reference sequence). The CDR3 extends over 16 amino acids. This CDR3 reads CASSIGTGAPNYGYTF. The DNA of the CDR3 is TGTGCCAGTAGTATAGGGACAGGGGCGCCTAACTATGGCTACACCTTC.

The chain employs TRBV5-5 and TRBJ2-7, with D possibly TRBD1 on 6 matching bases. V was clipped by 3 bases and J by 6 bases, with 16 bases between them. This CDR3 has 14 amino acids. The germline V gene has CDR1 SGHKS and CDR2 YYEKEE (reference sequence). The CDR3 coding sequence is TGTGCCAGCAGCTCAACACAGGGCTCAGCCGAGCAGTACTTC. It encodes CASSSTQGSAEQYF. Variable domain in full (rest from reference TRBV5-5 and TRBJ2-7): DAGVTQSPTHLIKTRGQQVTLRCSPISGHKSVSWYQQVLGQGPQFIFQYYEKEERGRGNFPDRFSARQFPNYSSELNVNALLLGDSALYLCASSSTQGSAEQYFGPGTRLTVT.

J is TRBJ2-6 and V is TRBV19, with D possibly being TRBD2 (7 bases). Germline-derived CDR1 and CDR2 are LNHDA and SQIVND (reference sequence). The V end was cut by 8 bases, the J end by 0 bases, with 17 bases between. CDR3 length: 17 amino acids. The CDR3 DNA reads as TGTGCCAGTTGTAAGGGGAGGGGGTACTCTGGGGCCAACGTCCTGACTTTC. Protein product: CASCKGRGYSGANVLTF.

This clone was counted between two and nine times. The CDR3 nucleotides read TGTGCCAGCAACATCCACCCGGGACAAGGTGAAGCTTTCTTT. It codes for CASNIHPGQGEAFF. V and J are TRBV9 and TRBJ1-1; weak D call: TRBD1 (6 bases). Trimming removed 6 bases from V and 7 bases from J, with 19 bases in between. Germline CDR1 is SGDLS and CDR2 is YYNGEE. The CDR3 sequence is 14 residues long.

J is TRBJ1-1 and V is TRBV9, with 7 bases lining up with TRBD1. V gave up 0 bases and J gave up 4 bases; unmatched junction bases: 3. Per germline, CDR1 SGDLS and CDR2 YYNGEE. CDR3 length equals 14 residues. CDR3 DNA: TGTGCCAGCAGCGTAGCCCCAGGGGGCACTGAAGCTTTCTTT. As protein: CASSVAPGGTEAFF.

The rearrangement joins TRBV23-1 to TRBJ1-5; TRBD1 is a possible D gene (5 bases). TRBV23-1 is identified as an open reading frame with a role that is uncertain. This CDR3 is 14 amino acids long. Trimming pared 4 bases from V and 1 base from J, leaving 8 bases between. The CDR3 protein is CASSPRQSNQPQHF. The CDR3 region has the DNA TGCGCCAGCAGTCCCCGACAGAGCAATCAGCCCCAGCATTTT.

The chain carries TRBV19 and TRBJ2-5, with a weak D call TRBD2 (6 bases). The tail of the sequence fits TRBJ2-7 better, so the J call may be wrong. CDR1 LNHDA and CDR2 SQIVND come from the germline V gene (reference sequence). This CDR3 is built from 16 residues. For the CDR3, the DNA is TGTGCCAGTAGTATAGGCTCCCGGGGGAGTCTAGACGAGCAGTACTTC. Translating it yields CASSIGSRGSLDEQYF.

This clone appeared a few times. The DNA of the CDR3 is TGCAGCGTTGAACTGCAGGGCAACACTGAAGCTTTCTTT. Residues: CSVELQGNTEAFF. The chain uses TRBV29-1 and TRBJ1-1; D is possibly TRBD1 (5 bases). V was clipped by 2 bases and J by 2 bases, with 9 bases between them. The CDR3 has 13 residues. From germline, CDR1 is SQVTM and CDR2 ANQGSEA.

This clone was found once. The rearrangement joins TRBV27 to TRBJ2-6, with 7 bases aligning to TRBD1. The trim removed 5 bases at V and 0 bases at J, leaving 22 bases unmatched. Germline lookup yields CDR1 MNHEY and CDR2 SMNVEV (reference sequence). This CDR3 contains 22 residues. CDR3 in DNA: TGTGCCAGCAGTCAACGCCTCAGGGGGAATTGGATTAAGGGCTCTGGGGCCAACGTCCTGACTTTC. Amino acid sequence: CASSQRLRGNWIKGSGANVLTF.

This clone was seen only a few times. The CDR3 sequence is CASSMYRGPNQPQHF. The CDR3 nucleotides are TGTGCCAGTAGTATGTACAGGGGGCCAAATCAGCCCCAGCATTTT. This chain uses TRBV19 with TRBJ1-5, with 9 bases aligning to TRBD1. V was clipped by 3 bases and J by 4 bases; unmatched bases: 4. The germline gives CDR1 LNHDA, CDR2 SQIVND (reference sequence). The CDR3 covers 15 residues.

The chain links TRBV19 to TRBJ1-1; no firm D call. This CDR3 has 14 amino acids. V lost 8 bases, J lost 1 base, and 14 bases lay in between. Germline V gives CDR1 LNHDA, CDR2 SQIVND (reference sequence). The CDR3 region is CASGPDGGNTEAFF. The CDR3 DNA is TGTGCCAGTGGCCCGGACGGAGGGAACACTGAAGCTTTCTTT.

The J gene is TRBJ2-6, the V gene TRBV5-1; possible D gene TRBD2, 5 bases. CDR1 SGHRS and CDR2 YFSETQ come from the germline V gene. This CDR3 has 19 residues. Between the trimmed V and J ends, which lost 10 bases and 0 bases, there was a span of 26 bases. The CDR3 DNA reads as TGCGCCCCAGGTGAGTCACGGGGTGACGCTTTCTCTGGGGCCAACGTCCTGACTTTC. Its protein product is CAPGESRGDAFSGANVLTF.

The V and J genes are TRBV6-5 and TRBJ2-2, with 9 bases aligning to TRBD1. The J segment lost 5 bases and the V segment lost 0 bases, leaving 4 bases of the junction unmatched. The germline V gene has CDR1 MNHEY and CDR2 SVGAGI. This CDR3 is built from 16 residues. CDR3 region: CASSYSGQGRTGELFF. CDR3 coding DNA: TGTGCCAGCAGTTACTCGGGACAGGGTCGGACCGGGGAGCTGTTTTTT.

The table lists this clone with a count of one. The rearrangement joins TRBV28 to TRBJ2-5; D might be TRBD1 (5 bases). The germline V gene has CDR1 MDHEN and CDR2 SYDVKM. V was shortened by 10 bases and J by 1 base, with 16 bases between the two germline ends. The CDR3 consists of 14 residues. The CDR3 sequence is CATLPTDVQETQYF. For the CDR3, the DNA is TGTGCCACCCTACCGACAGACGTCCAAGAGACCCAGTACTTC.

V and J are TRBV7-6 and TRBJ2-4; possible D gene TRBD2, 6 bases. V was shortened by 5 bases and J by 4 bases, with 15 bases between the two germline ends. This CDR3 spans 15 amino acids. CDR1 and CDR2 (germline): SGHVS, FNYEAQ. The CDR3 region is CASSPGLSIKNIQYF. Here the CDR3 DNA reads TGTGCCAGCAGCCCGGGACTCTCAATTAAAAACATTCAGTACTTC.

This clone has a handful of counts. J is TRBJ2-7 and V is TRBV6-5; TRBD1 aligns across 9 bases. The ends lost 2 bases at V and 7 bases at J; junction bases unmatched: 9. The CDR3 extends over 15 amino acids. CDR1 MNHEY and CDR2 SVGAGI come from the germline V gene. CDR3 region: CASSYPGQGKGEQYF. The DNA for the CDR3 is TGTGCCAGCAGTTACCCGGGACAGGGTAAGGGGGAGCAGTACTTC.

The V and J genes are TRBV9 and TRBJ2-7, with 13 nucleotides matching TRBD2. Germline V CDR1 and CDR2: SGDLS, YYNGEE. The CDR3 covers 16 residues. V was clipped by 4 bases and J by 3 bases; unmatched bases: 7. This CDR3 is CASSSGLAGVGYEQYF. CDR3 nucleotide sequence: TGTGCCAGCAGCTCCGGACTAGCGGGAGTGGGCTACGAGCAGTACTTC.

V is TRBV5-8 and J is TRBJ1-5; D ambiguous. The germline V and J ends were trimmed by 0 bases and 0 bases, with 7 bases remaining between them. From germline, CDR1 is SGHTS and CDR2 YDEGEE. This CDR3 is 15 amino acids long. The CDR3 protein is CASSLGGFSNQPQHF. The CDR3 DNA follows: TGTGCCAGCAGCTTGGGAGGGTTTAGCAATCAGCCCCAGCATTTT.

The V call is TRBV7-2, the J call TRBJ2-7; D remains ambiguous. Trimming pared 1 base from V and 2 bases from J, leaving 12 bases between. Germline values: CDR1 SGHTA, CDR2 FQGNSA. The length of the CDR3 is 15 residues. CDR3 nucleotide sequence: TGTGCCAGCAGCTTAGAACCCGCTAGAGCCTACGAGCAGTACTTC. This sequence encodes CASSLEPARAYEQYF.

The chain couples TRBV5-1 to TRBJ2-7; D might be TRBD1 (5 bases). Germline V gene lookup returns CDR1 SGHRS and CDR2 YFSETQ. This CDR3 has 13 amino acids. The V gene lost 4 bases and the J gene lost 7 bases, with 15 bases spanning the gap. Written as DNA, the CDR3 is TGCGCCAGCAGCCTTCCAGGGTACGTGGAGCAGTACTTC. This codes for CASSLPGYVEQYF.